This TCR beta chain derives from a study of shared clonotypes between healthy human individuals. Only CD45RO-negative cells positively selected for CCR7 counted as naive CD8 cells, so terminally differentiated effector memory CD45RA+ cells were excluded. V gave up 0 bases and J gave up 1 base, with 5 bases separating them. The CDR3 is 13 amino acids. Germline CDR1 and CDR2: SGHRS and YFSETQ. The repertoire was sequenced with immunoSEQ multiplex PCR; TCRdb's copy has only in-frame clones and lacks some. The sample yields fewer than 1 million clones, around 96% seen once. Specimen: naive CD8+ T cells sorted from blood. The J gene is TRBJ2-7, the V gene TRBV5-1, with D uncertain. This clonotype originated in a man aged 25 to 40 in good health. The chain's CDR3 is CASSLEQSYEQYF. CDR3 coding DNA: TGCGCCAGCAGCTTGGAACAGTCCTACGAGCAGTACTTC.